A single sample gave rise to the 13 T cell receptor beta chains below, sequenced in a study of T cell responses to AZD1222 COVID-19 vaccine listed by TCRdb under 2021. Read against the paper, the sample's time point label means: baseline before first vaccination. The treatment or condition label on this specimen signifies: meningococcal conjugate vaccine given as trial control. Libraries were made using the immunoSEQ multiplex PCR assay. Entries here come from immuneACCESS through TCRdb and include only in-frame sequences with V and J called. Some clones fail to appear in such tables; in the studies checked, an unresolved V gene covers under half of the shortfall, and the cause of the remainder is unknown. Recorded for this sample are over 100,000 clones; approximately 86% of them occurred a single time. The biggest ten clones account for about 13% of the sample. The sequencing used peripheral blood, collected on day 0 of MenACWY control vaccination. The receptors derive from an adult in good health.

J is TRBJ1-4 and V is TRBV14; D is ambiguous. The CDR3 totals 14 residues. Germline values: CDR1 SGHDN, CDR2 FVKESK. V was pared by 1 base and J by 8 bases, with 11 bases between. The CDR3 here is CASSQAGSEEKLFF. DNA of the CDR3: TGTGCCAGCAGCCAAGCCGGTTCGGAAGAAAAACTGTTTTTT.

This rearrangement joins TRBV5-6 to TRBJ2-2; D gene ambiguous. Between the trimmed V and J ends, which lost 1 base and 5 bases, there was a span of 9 bases. CDR3 length: 14 amino acids. CDR1 SGHDT and CDR2 YYEEEE come from the germline V gene. CDR3: CASSLLGPTGELFF. DNA for the CDR3: TGTGCCAGCAGCTTGTTAGGGCCTACCGGGGAGCTGTTTTTT.

In its sample, this clone was seen once. The chain has TRBV19 and TRBJ1-5; TRBD1 matches 8 bases. Germline lookup yields CDR1 LNHDA and CDR2 SQIVND (reference sequence). This CDR3 region has 15 residues. V trimming: 0 bases; J trimming: 5 bases; junction bases outside the gene matches: 3. CDR3 in amino acids: CASSIDARGHQPQHF. The CDR3, as DNA: TGTGCCAGTAGTATAGACGCCAGGGGGCATCAGCCCCAGCATTTT.

The rearrangement links TRBV24-1 to TRBJ1-1; D is ambiguous. Trimming cost V 5 bases and J 4 bases, with 19 bases left between them. CDR1 is KGHDR, CDR2 SFDVKD, per germline. This CDR3 spans 16 amino acids. The CDR3 bases are TGTGCCACCAGTGTCCTCCTTACGGGTGTAGGCACTGAAGCTTTCTTT. It encodes CATSVLLTGVGTEAFF.

This clone was seen a single time. The chain employs TRBV10-2 and TRBJ2-1; 9 nucleotides match TRBD2. V trimming: 6 bases; J trimming: 0 bases; junction bases outside the gene matches: 3. The CDR3 has 15 amino acids. Per the germline V gene, CDR1 is WSHSY and CDR2 is SAAADI. CDR3 nucleotides: TGCGCCAGCAGAAAGCGGGGGGCCTCCTACAATGAGCAGTTCTTC. Translation: CASRKRGASYNEQFF.

The V call is TRBV4-1, the J call TRBJ1-1, with D possibly being TRBD1 (5 bases). This CDR3 is 14 amino acids long. Germline V gene lookup returns CDR1 MGHRA and CDR2 YSYEKL. V gave up 2 bases and J gave up 7 bases, with 14 bases separating them. CDR3: CASSQPRDGSEAFF. The CDR3 DNA follows: TGCGCCAGCAGCCAACCTCGGGACGGCAGTGAAGCTTTCTTT.

The chain combines TRBV2 with TRBJ2-1; 10 bases are shared with TRBD1. The CDR3 runs 14 residues. Germline CDR1 is SNHLY and CDR2 is FYNNEI. With V trimmed by 4 bases and J by 7 bases, 4 bases remained unmatched. The CDR3 region is CASSVGQGENEQFF. DNA of the CDR3: TGTGCCAGCAGTGTAGGACAGGGGGAAAATGAGCAGTTCTTC.

The chain joins TRBV27 to TRBJ2-5; weak D call: TRBD1 (6 bases). The ends were cut back, 2 bases at V and 4 bases at J, with 14 bases in the middle. There are 15 residues in the CDR3. The germline CDR1 and CDR2 sequences are MNHEY and SMNVEV (reference sequence). As DNA, the CDR3 is TGTGCCAGCAGTTTAGCCCTTGTCAGGGGAGAGACCCAGTACTTC. This gives the protein CASSLALVRGETQYF.

The chain is built from TRBV7-2 and TRBJ2-3; D is unclear. This CDR3 is 13 amino acids long. V gave up 4 bases and J gave up 2 bases, with 7 bases separating them. The V gene's germline CDR1 is SGHTA and CDR2 FQGNSA. The DNA of the CDR3 is TGTGCCAGCAGCTCCTTTGCCACAGATACGCAGTATTTT. Residues: CASSSFATDTQYF.

The chain uses TRBV10-2 and TRBJ1-2; D call uncertain. The germline V and J ends were trimmed by 1 base and 8 bases, with 17 bases remaining between them. The CDR3 has 15 amino acids. Germline V gene data show CDR1 as WSHSY and CDR2 as SAAADI. The CDR3 bases are TGCGCCAGCAGTGAGTTCCGGTTTTCGCCAGAGGGCTACACCTTC. It specifies CASSEFRFSPEGYTF.

The V and J genes are TRBV3-1 (or the pseudogene TRBV3-2) and TRBJ1-2, with TRBD1 matching over 7 bases. CDR3 length: 15 amino acids. Per the germline V gene, CDR1 is LGHDT and CDR2 is YNNKEL (reference sequence). Trimming removed 4 bases from V and 5 bases from J; junction bases left unmatched: 10. The CDR3 DNA is TGTGCCAGCAGCCTCCGGGACAGTGGGCCTTATGGCTACACCTTC. It translates to CASSLRDSGPYGYTF.

This clone came up a few times. This rearrangement joins TRBV7-9 to TRBJ1-1; tentatively, D is TRBD1 (5 bases). This CDR3 is 11 amino acids long. The V end lost 5 bases, the J end lost 7 bases, and 8 bases lay between the germline ends. The germline CDR1 and CDR2 sequences are SEHNR and FQNEAQ (reference sequence). CDR3 coding DNA: TGTGCCAGCAGCAAGCAGGGTGAAGCTTTCTTT. Translated: CASSKQGEAFF.

The chain combines TRBV6-5 with TRBJ1-1; D might be TRBD1 (6 bases). Germline lookup yields CDR1 MNHEY and CDR2 SVGAGI. V lost 6 bases and J 4 bases, leaving 18 bases between the germline ends. There are 15 residues in the CDR3. CDR3: CASSTGQGPGTEAFF. The CDR3 DNA follows: TGTGCCAGCAGCACGGGGCAGGGGCCGGGCACTGAAGCTTTCTTT.